A single sample gave rise to the 26 T cell receptor beta chains below, sequenced in a study of neurological immune-mediated disorders. One entry per CDR3 protein results from TCRdb running MiXCR on the 5' RACE reads. This table has some 120,000 distinct CDR3 sequences, about 3.4% appearing once. Material: PBMCs. These receptors originate from a young woman with multiple sclerosis.

Regarding this clonotype: Just one base apart from a much larger clone, this may be a read error. The chain recombines TRBV29-1 with TRBJ1-5, with D unresolved. CDR3 length equals 13 residues. The V end lost 4 bases, the J end lost 2 bases, and 9 bases lay between the germline ends. Per the germline V gene, CDR1 is SQVTM and CDR2 is ANQGSEA. CDR3 loop: CSVGIGGNQPQHF. CDR3 bases: TGCAGCGTTGGTATCGGGGGCAATCAGCCCCAGCATTTT. Supplemented by reference TRBV29-1 and TRBJ1-5, the full variable domain reads SAVISQKPSRDICQRGTSLTIQCQVDSQVTMMFWYRQQPGQSLTLIATANQGSEATYESGFVIDKFPISRPNLTFSTLTVSNMSPEDSSIYLCSVGIGGNQPQHFGDGTRLSIL.

This clonotype was observed many times. The V and J genes are TRBV12-3 or TRBV12-4 and TRBJ2-7; 9 nucleotides line up with TRBD2. V shed 5 bases and J 7 bases; nucleotides not matched to a gene: 6. The CDR3 loop spans 13 amino acids. DNA of the CDR3: TGTGCCAGCAGTCTCGGCGGGAGGGTTGAGCAGTACTTC. Amino acids: CASSLGGRVEQYF.

This clonotype has ten or more counts. The rearrangement joins TRBV20-1 to TRBJ2-1; 9 nucleotides agree with TRBD2. V lost 5 bases, J lost 3 bases, and 11 bases stayed unmatched. Germline CDR1 and CDR2: DFQATT and SNEGSKA (reference sequence). The length of the CDR3 is 16 residues. CDR3 DNA: TGCAGTGCTCGGGCTAGCGGGGTCACCCTCTACAATGAGCAGTTCTTC. Its translation: CSARASGVTLYNEQFF.

This clonotype was observed at least ten times. In DNA, the CDR3 is TGCAGTGGTAGGGGTGACAGGCTAAACGAGCAGTACTTC. Its protein is CSGRGDRLNEQYF. V and J are TRBV20-1 and TRBJ2-7; D possibly corresponds to TRBD1 (6 bases). The germline CDR1 and CDR2 sequences are DFQATT and SNEGSKA (reference sequence). V lost 7 bases and J lost 5, with 18 bases in between. The CDR3 has 13 amino acids.

This clonotype was seen a handful of times. The rearrangement uses TRBV20-1 and TRBJ2-3, with D possibly matching TRBD1 (5 bases). V was shortened by 3 bases and J by 4 bases, with 20 bases between the two germline ends. Germline V lookup: CDR1 DFQATT, CDR2 SNEGSKA (reference sequence). The CDR3 covers 16 residues. In nucleotides, the CDR3 is TGCAGTGCTAGCCCTCTAACAGGTGATCACGCAGATACGCAGTATTTT. This translates into CSASPLTGDHADTQYF.

This clonotype came up many times. The chain recombines TRBV15 with TRBJ2-3; D is unresolved. This CDR3 is built from 15 residues. The germline V gene encodes CDR1 LNHNV and CDR2 YYDKDF (reference sequence). Trimming cost V 0 bases and J 5 bases, with 12 bases left between them. CDR3 residues: CATSRDPSGRDTQYF. CDR3 in DNA: TGTGCCACCAGCAGAGATCCCTCCGGCCGAGATACGCAGTATTTT.

V gene TRBV9 combines with J gene TRBJ1-2, with D possibly TRBD1 on 5 matching bases. Trimming cost V 6 bases and J 4 bases, with 19 bases left between them. The CDR3 totals 15 residues. CDR1 and CDR2 from the germline V gene are SGDLS and YYNGEE. The CDR3 nucleotides read TGTGCCAGCAACCCTTTTACAGGAGGAGGCTATGGCTACACCTTC. As protein: CASNPFTGGGYGYTF. The complete variable domain, with remaining parts taken from reference TRBV9 and TRBJ1-2, reads DSGVTQTPKHLITATGQRVTLRCSPRSGDLSVYWYQQSLDQGLQFLIQYYNGEERAKGNILERFSAQQFPDLHSELNLSSLELGDSALYFCASNPFTGGGYGYTFGSGTRLTVV.

The sample holds many counts of this clonotype. V is TRBV29-1 and J is TRBJ1-1, with D uncertain. The CDR3 loop spans 12 amino acids. Trimming left V 4 bases short and J 2 bases short, with 8 bases between. The germline CDR1 and CDR2 sequences are SQVTM and ANQGSEA. CDR3 nucleotide sequence: TGCAGCGTTGTCGGGGATAACACTGAAGCTTTCTTT. Residues: CSVVGDNTEAFF.

Many counts were recorded for this clonotype. The chain links TRBV6-2 or TRBV6-3 to TRBJ1-1, with D tentatively TRBD1 (5 bases). This CDR3 region has 11 residues. The ends were cut back, 8 bases at V and 8 bases at J, with 12 bases in the middle. Germline CDR1 reads MNHEY; CDR2 reads SVGEGT. The DNA of the CDR3 is TGTGCCAGCTGGCGGCGACAGGAAGCTTTCTTT. The encoded protein is CASWRRQEAFF.

This clonotype was found many times. V usage is TRBV5-5 and J usage is TRBJ2-7; TRBD1 agrees at 7 bases. The V gene end was trimmed by 3 bases and the J gene end by 3 bases; junction bases not matched to a gene: 6. There are 14 residues in the CDR3. Germline values: CDR1 SGHKS, CDR2 YYEKEE (reference sequence). CDR3 bases: TGTGCCAGCAGCTCCGGGACAGCCTTCTACGAGCAGTACTTC. This translates into CASSSGTAFYEQYF. Based on the CDR3 plus reference TRBV5-5 and TRBJ2-7, the full variable domain is DAGVTQSPTHLIKTRGQQVTLRCSPISGHKSVSWYQQVLGQGPQFIFQYYEKEERGRGNFPDRFSARQFPNYSSELNVNALLLGDSALYLCASSSGTAFYEQYFGPGTRLTVT.

This clonotype appeared many times. This chain links TRBV12-3 or TRBV12-4 with TRBJ2-7; TRBD1 is a possible D gene (5 bases). The CDR3 is 12 residues long. The V and J ends lost 1 base and 12 bases respectively, with 13 bases between them. Here the CDR3 reads CASSLEVTGLYF. The CDR3 bases are TGTGCCAGCAGTTTAGAAGTCACAGGCTTGTACTTC.

The sample holds many counts of this clonotype. The chain combines TRBV6-5 with TRBJ1-5; possible D gene TRBD1, 5 bases. With 5 bases removed from V and 0 bases from J, the gap between germline ends came to 8 bases. The V gene's germline CDR1 is MNHEY and CDR2 SVGAGI. The CDR3 loop spans 14 amino acids. CDR3 region: CASSPQGSNQPQHF. In DNA, the CDR3 is TGTGCCAGCAGTCCTCAGGGTAGCAATCAGCCCCAGCATTTT.

This clonotype was detected many times. The chain is built from TRBV7-2 and TRBJ2-5; D gene uncertain. The CDR3 has 14 residues. The V gene lost 5 bases and the J gene lost 4 bases, with 14 bases spanning the gap. Germline lookup yields CDR1 SGHTA and CDR2 FQGNSA. The CDR3 coding sequence is TGTGCCAGCAGCCCACGTCGAGGCCCAGAGACCCAGTACTTC. This sequence encodes CASSPRRGPETQYF.

This clonotype was counted at least ten times. The chain uses TRBV27 and TRBJ1-2; a possible D gene is TRBD1 (5 bases). This CDR3 is 15 amino acids long. Germline V CDR1 and CDR2: MNHEY, SMNVEV (reference sequence). The V end was cut by 2 bases, the J end by 6 bases, with 16 bases between. The CDR3 DNA reads TGTGCCAGCAGTTTACTTGGGGGTACGGCGAATGGCTACACCTTC. Translation: CASSLLGGTANGYTF.

This clonotype has ten or more counts. The V call is TRBV4-1, the J call TRBJ1-2, with unresolved D. From germline, CDR1 is MGHRA and CDR2 YSYEKL. V lost 0 bases and J 4 bases, leaving 12 bases between the germline ends. The CDR3 spans 15 residues. The CDR3 sequence is CASSQERSMGYGYTF. DNA for the CDR3: TGCGCCAGCAGCCAAGAAAGGAGCATGGGCTATGGCTACACCTTC.

This clonotype appeared many times. The rearrangement joins TRBV5-1 to TRBJ2-7; 8 bases match TRBD2. Per germline, CDR1 SGHRS and CDR2 YFSETQ. This CDR3 has 16 residues. J gave up 2 bases and V 0 bases, and 7 bases lay outside the gene matches. This CDR3 is CASSLASGSGTYEQYF. CDR3 coding DNA: TGCGCCAGCAGCTTGGCGTCGGGTAGCGGGACCTACGAGCAGTACTTC.

This clonotype was observed many times. A much larger clone differs by one base, so this may be a read error. V gene TRBV27 combines with J gene TRBJ1-6; D ambiguous. The CDR3 sequence is 12 residues long. CDR1 MNHEY and CDR2 SMNVEV come from the germline V gene (reference sequence). CDR3 bases: TGTGCCAGCAGTTTTTTAGGTTCACCCCTCAACTTT. It encodes CASSFLGSPLNF.

This clonotype has ten or more counts. The chain joins TRBV12-3 or TRBV12-4 to TRBJ1-5; maybe TRBD1 (5 bases). The CDR3 covers 14 residues. V was pared by 3 bases and J by 7 bases, with 13 bases between. The chain's CDR3 is CASSFGAGNQPQHF. In nucleotides, the CDR3 is TGTGCCAGCAGTTTTGGGGCAGGGAACCAGCCCCAGCATTTT.

There are many counts of this clonotype. The rearrangement links TRBV9 to TRBJ2-1, with D hard to call. The germline V and J ends were trimmed by 4 bases and 4 bases, with 9 bases remaining between them. The germline CDR1 and CDR2 sequences are SGDLS and YYNGEE. The CDR3 totals 13 residues. This CDR3 reads CASSSDAYNEQFF. CDR3 DNA: TGTGCCAGCAGCTCGGACGCTTACAATGAGCAGTTCTTC.

This clonotype was seen a few times. The V and J genes are TRBV7-9 and TRBJ2-7; D remains ambiguous. With 4 bases removed from V and 1 base from J, the gap between germline ends came to 8 bases. CDR1 SEHNR and CDR2 FQNEAQ come from the germline V gene (reference sequence). This CDR3 spans 13 amino acids. The CDR3: CASSSRASYEQYF. The CDR3 DNA is TGTGCCAGCAGCTCCCGGGCTTCCTACGAGCAGTACTTC.

This clonotype was counted at least ten times. The chain carries TRBV20-1 and TRBJ2-2; no firm D call. Germline V CDR1 and CDR2: DFQATT, SNEGSKA (reference sequence). This CDR3 comprises 16 residues. V dropped 0 bases and J dropped 3 bases, with 14 bases sitting between them. The CDR3 DNA sequence: TGCAGTGCTAGAGATGAATTAGCTCTTGACACCGGGGAGCTGTTTTTT. This gives the protein CSARDELALDTGELFF.

This clonotype came up many times. The chain carries TRBV20-1 and TRBJ2-7; 11 bases line up with TRBD2. Germline V gene lookup returns CDR1 DFQATT and CDR2 SNEGSKA (reference sequence). The V segment lost 6 bases and the J segment 4 bases; nucleotides outside the gene matches: 11. CDR3 length equals 15 residues. CDR3 residues: CSANPLAGGGYEQYF. Written as DNA, the CDR3 is TGCAGTGCGAACCCTTTAGCGGGAGGGGGTTACGAGCAGTACTTC.

This clonotype came up many times. This chain uses TRBV20-1 with TRBJ2-5, with 9 bases aligning to TRBD2. The V segment lost 1 base and the J segment 3 bases; nucleotides outside the gene matches: 15. The germline V gene has CDR1 DFQATT and CDR2 SNEGSKA (reference sequence). This CDR3 spans 18 amino acids. The DNA of the CDR3 is TGCAGTGCTAGAGCCACCGAGGGACTAGCTGGACCTAAAGAGACCCAGTACTTC. This codes for CSARATEGLAGPKETQYF.

There are many counts of this clonotype. V usage is TRBV5-1 and J usage is TRBJ2-7; the match to TRBD2 covers 8 bases. With V trimmed by 2 bases and J by 2 bases, 0 bases remained unmatched. Looked up from germline, CDR1 is SGHRS and CDR2 is YFSETQ. There are 13 residues in the CDR3. CDR3 in amino acids: CASSFSGAYEQYF. The CDR3 DNA sequence: TGCGCCAGCAGCTTTAGCGGGGCCTACGAGCAGTACTTC.

This clonotype was recorded many times. The chain links TRBV7-9 to TRBJ1-6; 7 bases agree with TRBD1. The length of the CDR3 is 16 residues. V was pared by 1 base and J by 7 bases, with 7 bases of the junction left unmatched. The germline V gene encodes CDR1 SEHNR and CDR2 FQNEAQ (reference sequence). The CDR3 loop reads CASSLGQGRGNSPLHF. The CDR3 region has the DNA TGTGCCAGCAGCTTAGGACAGGGAAGGGGGAATTCACCCCTCCACTTT.

This clonotype appeared many times. The chain couples TRBV6-1 to TRBJ1-1; D is undetermined. Germline CDR1 is MNHNS and CDR2 is SASEGT. CDR3 length equals 12 residues. The CDR3 sequence is CATRGFGTEAFF. The CDR3 bases are TGTGCGACCAGAGGGTTTGGCACTGAAGCTTTCTTT.